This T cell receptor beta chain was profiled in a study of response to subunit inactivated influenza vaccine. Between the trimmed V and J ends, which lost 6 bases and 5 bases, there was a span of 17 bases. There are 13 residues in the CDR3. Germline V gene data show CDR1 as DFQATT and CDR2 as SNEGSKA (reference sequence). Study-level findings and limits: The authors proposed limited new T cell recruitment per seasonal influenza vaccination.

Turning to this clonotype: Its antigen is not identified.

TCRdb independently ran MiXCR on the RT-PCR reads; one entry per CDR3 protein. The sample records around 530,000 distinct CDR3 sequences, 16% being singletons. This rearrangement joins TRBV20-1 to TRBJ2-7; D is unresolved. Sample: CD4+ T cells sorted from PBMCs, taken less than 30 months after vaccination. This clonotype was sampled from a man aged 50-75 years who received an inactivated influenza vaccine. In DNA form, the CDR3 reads TGCAGTGCCTCAGGCCCCTCGGCCCACGAGCAGTACTTC. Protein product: CSASGPSAHEQYF.